Each of the 20 T cell receptor beta chains below was sequenced from the same sample in a study of blood T cell repertoires in COVID-19. Some clones are missing from TCRdb's copy, which holds only in-frame ones; the method was immunoSEQ multiplex PCR. The sample consists of some 230,000 clones, roughly 90% of them appearing once. What was sequenced was peripheral blood. All receptors derive from a man aged 25 to 40 who had recovered from COVID-19.

The genes are TRBV24-1 and TRBJ2-1; the match to TRBD2 covers 13 bases. The CDR3 covers 16 residues. CDR1 is KGHDR and CDR2 is SFDVKD in the germline V gene. V was pared by 5 bases and J by 8 bases, with 8 bases of the junction left unmatched. The CDR3, as DNA: TGTGCCACCAGTGCCTCGACTAGCGGGGGGTCGGATGAGCAGTTCTTC. Translating it yields CATSASTSGGSDEQFF.

The chain couples TRBV7-8 to TRBJ1-2; tentative D call: TRBD1 (5 bases). Trimming stripped 7 bases from V and 3 bases from J, with 18 bases between. Germline lookup yields CDR1 SGHVS and CDR2 FQNEAQ. The CDR3 runs to 15 residues. The CDR3 nucleotides read TGTGCCAGCACCTCGCGGGGGACTCAGGACTATGGCTACACCTTC. This gives the protein CASTSRGTQDYGYTF.

The chain links TRBV6-5 to TRBJ2-7; 7 nucleotides line up with TRBD1. With V trimmed by 6 bases and J by 5 bases, 13 bases remained unmatched. CDR1 is MNHEY, CDR2 SVGAGI, per germline. The CDR3 consists of 15 residues. CDR3 in amino acids: CASSLYRGIRDEQYF. CDR3 nucleotide sequence: TGTGCCAGCAGCCTATACAGGGGTATAAGGGACGAGCAGTACTTC.

The chain uses TRBV5-1 and TRBJ1-6, with a tentative D call TRBD1 (5 bases). CDR1 and CDR2 (germline): SGHRS, YFSETQ. V was pared by 7 bases and J by 8 bases, with 19 bases between. This CDR3 has 15 residues. This CDR3 reads CASSLTGDPDSPLHF. The DNA for the CDR3 is TGCGCCAGCTCCCTAACAGGAGACCCTGATTCACCCCTCCACTTT.

This chain uses TRBV6-5 with TRBJ1-2, with 9 nucleotides matching TRBD1. Germline loops: CDR1 MNHEY, CDR2 SVGAGI. V gave up 2 bases and J gave up 8 bases; unmatched junction bases: 12. The CDR3 consists of 16 residues. In DNA, the CDR3 is TGTGCCAGCAGTTACGGACCGGGACAGGGAGCCGGGGGCTACACCTTC. It yields the protein CASSYGPGQGAGGYTF.

The chain carries TRBV7-7 and TRBJ2-2; D might be TRBD2 (5 bases). Trimming removed 4 bases from V and 2 bases from J, with 5 bases in between. Germline-derived CDR1 and CDR2 are SSHAT and FNYEAQ (reference sequence). The CDR3 has 13 amino acids. CDR3: CASSSGNTGELFF. CDR3 sequence (DNA): TGTGCCAGCAGCTCGGGAAACACCGGGGAGCTGTTTTTT.

The CDR3 is CATGTGSTDTQYF. The CDR3 DNA sequence: TGTGCCACCGGGACAGGGAGCACAGATACGCAGTATTTT. The chain joins TRBV24-1 to TRBJ2-3; 9 bases fit TRBD1. V was clipped by 9 bases and J by 0 bases; unmatched bases: 0. Germline CDR1 and CDR2: KGHDR and SFDVKD. The CDR3 is 13 amino acids.

The rearrangement uses TRBV3-1 (or the pseudogene TRBV3-2) and TRBJ2-5; 8 bases align to TRBD1. The CDR3 has 15 amino acids. CDR1 LGHDT and CDR2 YNNKEL come from the germline V gene (reference sequence). V shed 4 bases and J 2 bases; nucleotides not matched to a gene: 6. The CDR3 DNA is TGTGCCAGCAGCCTAACAGGGGGTGGTCAAGAGACCCAGTACTTC. Protein: CASSLTGGGQETQYF.

V usage is TRBV5-1 and J usage is TRBJ2-5; TRBD1 is a possible D gene (5 bases). The CDR3 totals 11 residues. The V and J ends lost 7 bases and 9 bases respectively, with 13 bases between them. CDR1 and CDR2 (germline): SGHRS, YFSETQ. Here the CDR3 DNA reads TGCGCCAGCGGTCCGGCCAGGGCCCAGTACTTC. This encodes CASGPARAQYF.

The chain recombines TRBV3-1 (or the pseudogene TRBV3-2) with TRBJ1-4; possible D gene TRBD1, 5 bases. The CDR3 extends over 12 amino acids. V lost 8 bases, J lost 8 bases, and 12 bases lay in between. Germline CDR1 and CDR2: LGHDT and YNNKEL (reference sequence). CDR3 protein: CASGAGREKLFF. DNA for the CDR3: TGTGCCAGCGGGGCAGGGAGGGAAAAACTGTTTTTT.

The chain has TRBV10-3 and TRBJ2-7; 9 nucleotides match TRBD2. Germline trimming cut 3 bases from V and 1 base from J; bases unmatched to any gene: 1. The CDR3 length is 14 residues. Germline CDR1 and CDR2: ENHRY and SYGVKD. CDR3 nucleotide sequence: TGTGCCATCAGTGAACTAGCGGGTTCCTACGAGCAGTACTTC. Amino acids: CAISELAGSYEQYF.

This CDR3 reads CASARTANYGYTF. DNA for the CDR3: TGTGCCAGCGCCCGTACGGCTAACTATGGCTACACCTTC. This rearrangement joins TRBV6-5 to TRBJ1-2; no clear D. V shed 8 bases and J shed 0 bases, with 10 bases lying between them. Per the germline V gene, CDR1 is MNHEY and CDR2 is SVGAGI. The CDR3 is 13 amino acids.

The chain has TRBV7-9 and TRBJ1-1; TRBD1 might be the D (6 bases). Trimming pared 1 base from V and 3 bases from J, leaving 15 bases between. Germline V gene lookup returns CDR1 SEHNR and CDR2 FQNEAQ (reference sequence). This CDR3 is built from 16 residues. Written as DNA, the CDR3 is TGTGCCAGCAGCTTAGGGCCGCCAGGGGTAGACACTGAAGCTTTCTTT. This translates into CASSLGPPGVDTEAFF.

CDR3 in amino acids: CAIRSTGWETQYF. The CDR3 coding sequence is TGTGCCATCAGATCCACAGGGTGGGAGACCCAGTACTTC. The chain has TRBV10-3 and TRBJ2-5; D is perhaps TRBD1 (6 bases). This CDR3 is 13 amino acids long. Germline V CDR1 and CDR2: ENHRY, SYGVKD. Trimming shortened V by 6 bases and J by 5 bases, and 13 bases separated the two germline ends.

V gene TRBV7-2 combines with J gene TRBJ2-1, with 8 bases aligning to TRBD2. This CDR3 spans 16 amino acids. V was clipped by 4 bases and J by 10 bases; unmatched bases: 15. The germline V gene encodes CDR1 SGHTA and CDR2 FQGNSA. The CDR3 sequence is CASSSIFRGGSREQFF. The CDR3 bases are TGTGCCAGCAGCTCCATCTTCCGGGGGGGGAGTAGGGAGCAGTTCTTC.

Notes on this clone: The same CDR3 also results from other DNA sequences found in this sample. The rearrangement uses TRBV12-3 or TRBV12-4 and TRBJ1-1, with 7 bases aligning to TRBD1. V was pared by 5 bases and J by 3 bases, with 3 bases of the junction left unmatched. This CDR3 is built from 13 residues. This chain's CDR3 is CASSTTGDTEAFF. As DNA, the CDR3 is TGTGCCAGCAGTACAACAGGGGACACTGAAGCTTTCTTT.

This clone was seen only once. The rearrangement joins TRBV3-1 (or the pseudogene TRBV3-2) to TRBJ2-3; D is possibly TRBD2 (6 bases). CDR3 length: 15 amino acids. The V and J ends lost 5 bases and 4 bases respectively, with 16 bases between them. CDR1 is LGHDT, CDR2 YNNKEL, per germline (reference sequence). The CDR3 DNA reads TGTGCCAGCAGCGGCGGGATTGACGTCTCAGATACGCAGTATTTT. This codes for CASSGGIDVSDTQYF.

The chain links TRBV10-3 to TRBJ1-2; tentative D call: TRBD1 (5 bases). This CDR3 is 14 amino acids long. Germline CDR1 is ENHRY and CDR2 is SYGVKD. V was shortened by 3 bases and J by 6 bases, with 14 bases between the two germline ends. The CDR3 sequence: CAISDGGGLNGYTF. CDR3 nucleotides: TGTGCCATCAGTGATGGGGGGGGTTTGAATGGCTACACCTTC.

The CDR3 is CASNERGNTEAFF. CDR3 sequence (DNA): TGTGCCAGCAACGAAAGGGGCAACACTGAAGCTTTCTTT. The rearrangement uses TRBV6-5 and TRBJ1-1; maybe TRBD1 (5 bases). CDR1 is MNHEY, CDR2 SVGAGI, per germline. The V end was cut by 7 bases, the J end by 2 bases, with 11 bases between. The CDR3 sequence is 13 residues long.

This clone was seen only a few times. J is TRBJ2-1 and V is TRBV6-5; TRBD1 matches 8 bases. Germline CDR1 MNHEY, CDR2 SVGAGI. With 7 bases clipped from V and 11 bases from J, the junction kept 10 bases outside the gene matches. The CDR3 loop spans 13 amino acids. The CDR3 sequence is CASTIGQGRKQFF. The CDR3 DNA reads as TGTGCCAGCACCATAGGACAGGGAAGGAAGCAGTTCTTC.